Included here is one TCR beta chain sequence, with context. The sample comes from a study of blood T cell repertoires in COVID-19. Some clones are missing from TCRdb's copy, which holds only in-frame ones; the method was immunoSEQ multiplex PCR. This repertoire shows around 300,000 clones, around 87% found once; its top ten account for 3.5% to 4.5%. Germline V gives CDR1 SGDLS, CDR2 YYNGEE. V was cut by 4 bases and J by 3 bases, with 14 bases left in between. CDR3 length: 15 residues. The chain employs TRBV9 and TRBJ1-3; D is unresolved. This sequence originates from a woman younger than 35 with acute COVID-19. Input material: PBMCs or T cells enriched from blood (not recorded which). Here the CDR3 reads CASSSAGLGGNTIYF. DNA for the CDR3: TGTGCCAGCAGCTCAGCGGGTCTCGGTGGAAACACCATATATTTT. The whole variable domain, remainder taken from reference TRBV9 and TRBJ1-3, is DSGVTQTPKHLITATGQRVTLRCSPRSGDLSVYWYQQSLDQGLQFLIQYYNGEERAKGNILERFSAQQFPDLHSELNLSSLELGDSALYFCASSSAGLGGNTIYFGEGSWLTVV.